The entry below describes one T cell receptor (beta chain). These data are taken from a study of T cell responses to AZD1222 COVID-19 vaccine. TCRdb's table, derived via immunoSEQ multiplex PCR, lists solely in-frame clones and lacks some. The sample holds 120,000 to 150,000 clones, around 88% seen once. The CDR3 has 15 residues. Trimming took 5 bases from V and 6 from J; bases not matched to a gene: 11. Germline CDR1 reads LNHDA; CDR2 reads SQIVND (reference sequence). V usage is TRBV19 and J usage is TRBJ2-3, with 7 bases aligning to TRBD1. The source is an adult in good health. Sequenced material: peripheral blood, taken on day 0 of AZD1222 vaccination. The CDR3 nucleotides are TGTGCCAGTAGTGCGCTCCAGGGGGTAGGGGATACGCAGTATTTT. This sequence encodes CASSALQGVGDTQYF.